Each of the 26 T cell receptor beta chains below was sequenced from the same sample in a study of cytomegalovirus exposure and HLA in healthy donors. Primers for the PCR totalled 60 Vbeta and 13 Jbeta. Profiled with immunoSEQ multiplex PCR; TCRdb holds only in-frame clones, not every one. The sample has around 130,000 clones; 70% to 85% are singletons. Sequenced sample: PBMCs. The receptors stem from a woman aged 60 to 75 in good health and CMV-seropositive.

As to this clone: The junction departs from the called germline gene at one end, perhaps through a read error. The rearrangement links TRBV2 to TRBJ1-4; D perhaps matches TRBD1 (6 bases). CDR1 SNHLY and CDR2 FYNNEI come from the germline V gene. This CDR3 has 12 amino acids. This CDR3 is CASRGASEELFF. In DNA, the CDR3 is TGTGCCAGCAGGGGGGCAAGTGAAGAACTGTTTTTT.

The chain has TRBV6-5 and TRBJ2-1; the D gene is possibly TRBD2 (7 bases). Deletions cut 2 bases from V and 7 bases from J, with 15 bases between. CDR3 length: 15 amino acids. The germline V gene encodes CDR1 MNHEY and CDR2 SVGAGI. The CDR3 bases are TGTGCCAGCAGTTACGGTTTTGAGGGGGGGAATGAGCAGTTCTTC. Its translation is CASSYGFEGGNEQFF.

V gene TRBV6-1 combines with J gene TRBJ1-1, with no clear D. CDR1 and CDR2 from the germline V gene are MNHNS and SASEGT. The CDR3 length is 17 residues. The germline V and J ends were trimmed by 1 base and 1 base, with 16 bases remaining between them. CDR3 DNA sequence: TGTGCCAGCAGTGAAGAAATTGACTACTGGGGGAACACTGAAGCTTTCTTT. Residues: CASSEEIDYWGNTEAFF.

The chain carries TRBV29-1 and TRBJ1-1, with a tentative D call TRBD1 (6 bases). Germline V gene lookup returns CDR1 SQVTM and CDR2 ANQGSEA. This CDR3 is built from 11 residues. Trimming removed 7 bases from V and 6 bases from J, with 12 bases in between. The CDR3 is CSALGAPEAFF. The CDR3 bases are TGCAGCGCTTTGGGGGCCCCTGAAGCTTTCTTT.

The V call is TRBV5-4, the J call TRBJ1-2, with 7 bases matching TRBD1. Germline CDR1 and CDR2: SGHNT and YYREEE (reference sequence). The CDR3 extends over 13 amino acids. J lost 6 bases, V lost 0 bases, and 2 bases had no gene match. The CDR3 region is CASSLGTGDGYTF. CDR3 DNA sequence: TGTGCCAGCAGCTTGGGGACAGGAGATGGCTACACCTTC.

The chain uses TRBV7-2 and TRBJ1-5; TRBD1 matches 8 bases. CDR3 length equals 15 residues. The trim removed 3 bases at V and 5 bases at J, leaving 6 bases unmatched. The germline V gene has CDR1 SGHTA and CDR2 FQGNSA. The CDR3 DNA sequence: TGTGCCAGCAGCTTCGGACAGGGATGGGATCAGCCCCAGCATTTT. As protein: CASSFGQGWDQPQHF.

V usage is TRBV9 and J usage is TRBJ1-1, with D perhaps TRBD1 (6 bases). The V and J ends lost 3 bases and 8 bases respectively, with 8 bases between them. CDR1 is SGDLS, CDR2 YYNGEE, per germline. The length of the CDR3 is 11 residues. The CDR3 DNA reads TGTGCCAGCAGCGGAGGGGGAGAAGCTTTCTTT. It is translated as CASSGGGEAFF.

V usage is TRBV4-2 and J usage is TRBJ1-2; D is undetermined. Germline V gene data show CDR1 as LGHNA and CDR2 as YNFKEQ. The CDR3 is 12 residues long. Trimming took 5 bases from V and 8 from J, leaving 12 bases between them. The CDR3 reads CASSSRLVGYTF. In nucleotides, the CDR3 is TGTGCCAGCAGCTCGCGACTCGTCGGCTACACCTTC.

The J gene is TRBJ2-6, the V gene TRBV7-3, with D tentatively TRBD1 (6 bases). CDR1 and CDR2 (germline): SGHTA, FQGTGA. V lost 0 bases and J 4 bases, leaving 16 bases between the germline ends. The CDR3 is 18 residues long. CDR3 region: CASSLTVQGRRGANVLTF. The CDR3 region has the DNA TGTGCCAGCAGCTTAACAGTACAGGGACGGAGGGGGGCCAACGTCCTGACTTTC.

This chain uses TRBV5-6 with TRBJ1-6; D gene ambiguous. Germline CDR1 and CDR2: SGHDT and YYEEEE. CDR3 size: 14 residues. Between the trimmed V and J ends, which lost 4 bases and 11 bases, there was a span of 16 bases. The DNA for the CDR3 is TGTGCCAGCAGCCTGGAAGGCAGCGGAGCACCCCTCCACTTT. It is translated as CASSLEGSGAPLHF. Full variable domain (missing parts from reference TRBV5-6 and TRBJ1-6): DAGVTQSPTHLIKTRGQQVTLRCSPKSGHDTVSWYQQALGQGPQFIFQYYEEEERQRGNFPDRFSGHQFPNYSSELNVNALLLGDSALYLCASSLEGSGAPLHFGNGTRLTVT.

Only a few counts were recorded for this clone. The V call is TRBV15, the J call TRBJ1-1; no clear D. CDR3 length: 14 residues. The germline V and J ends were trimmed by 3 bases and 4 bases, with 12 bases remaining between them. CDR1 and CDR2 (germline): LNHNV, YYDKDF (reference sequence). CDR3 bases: TGTGCCACCAGCAGGACCCTCTCGGGCACTGAAGCTTTCTTT. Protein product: CATSRTLSGTEAFF.

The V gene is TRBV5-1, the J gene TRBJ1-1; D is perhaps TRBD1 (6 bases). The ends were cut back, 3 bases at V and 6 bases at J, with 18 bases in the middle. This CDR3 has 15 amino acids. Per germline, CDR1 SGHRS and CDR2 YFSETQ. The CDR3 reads CASSSSNPGQSEAFF. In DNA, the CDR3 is TGCGCCAGCAGCTCCTCTAATCCGGGACAATCTGAAGCTTTCTTT.

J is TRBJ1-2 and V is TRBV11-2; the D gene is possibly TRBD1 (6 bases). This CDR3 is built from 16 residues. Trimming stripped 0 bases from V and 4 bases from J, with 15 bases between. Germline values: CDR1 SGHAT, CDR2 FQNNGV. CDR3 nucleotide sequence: TGTGCCAGCAGCTTAGATACCACAGGGCGCGGCTATGGCTACACCTTC. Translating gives CASSLDTTGRGYGYTF.

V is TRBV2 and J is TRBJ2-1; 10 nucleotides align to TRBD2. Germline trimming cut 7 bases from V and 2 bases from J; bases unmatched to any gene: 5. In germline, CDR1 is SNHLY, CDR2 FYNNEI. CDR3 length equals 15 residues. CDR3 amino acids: CASKESGGAYNEQFF. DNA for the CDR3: TGTGCCAGCAAGGAGAGCGGGGGGGCCTACAATGAGCAGTTCTTC. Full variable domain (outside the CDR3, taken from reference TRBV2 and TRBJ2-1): EPEVTQTPSHQVTQMGQEVILRCVPISNHLYFYWYRQILGQKVEFLVSFYNNEISEKSEIFDDQFSVERPDGSNFTLKIRSTKLEDSAMYFCASKESGGAYNEQFFGPGTRLTVL.

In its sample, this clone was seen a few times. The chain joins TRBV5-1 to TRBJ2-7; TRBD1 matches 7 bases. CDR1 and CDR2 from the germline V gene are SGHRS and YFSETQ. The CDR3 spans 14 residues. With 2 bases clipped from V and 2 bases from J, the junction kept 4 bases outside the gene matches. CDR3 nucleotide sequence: TGCGCCAGCAGCTTACAGGGGACAGCCTACGAGCAGTACTTC. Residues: CASSLQGTAYEQYF.

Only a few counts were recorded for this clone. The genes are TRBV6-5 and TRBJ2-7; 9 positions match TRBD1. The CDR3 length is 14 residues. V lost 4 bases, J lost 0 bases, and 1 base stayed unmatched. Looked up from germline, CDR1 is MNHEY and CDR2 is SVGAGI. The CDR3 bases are TGTGCCAGCAGTTCGACAGGGGGCTCCTACGAGCAGTACTTC. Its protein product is CASSSTGGSYEQYF.

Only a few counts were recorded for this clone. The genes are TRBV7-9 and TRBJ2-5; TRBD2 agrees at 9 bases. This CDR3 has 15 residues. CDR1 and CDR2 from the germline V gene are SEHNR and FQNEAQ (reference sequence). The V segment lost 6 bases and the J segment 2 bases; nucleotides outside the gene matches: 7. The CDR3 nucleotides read TGTGCCAGCAGTCGACTTCTAGCGGGGCAAGAGACCCAGTACTTC. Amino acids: CASSRLLAGQETQYF.

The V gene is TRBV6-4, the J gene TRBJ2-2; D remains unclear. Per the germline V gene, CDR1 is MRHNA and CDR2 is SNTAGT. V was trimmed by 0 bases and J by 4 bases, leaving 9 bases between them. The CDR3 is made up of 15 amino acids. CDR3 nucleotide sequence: TGTGCCAGCAGTGACTCGGGCTTAGGCACCGGGGAGCTGTTTTTT. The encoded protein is CASSDSGLGTGELFF.

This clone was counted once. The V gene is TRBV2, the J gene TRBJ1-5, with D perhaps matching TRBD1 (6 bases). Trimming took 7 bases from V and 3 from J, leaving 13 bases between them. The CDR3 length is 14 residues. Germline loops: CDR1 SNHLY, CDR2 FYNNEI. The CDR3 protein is CASTLGQYNQPQHF. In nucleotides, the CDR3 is TGTGCCAGCACCTTAGGACAGTACAATCAGCCCCAGCATTTT.

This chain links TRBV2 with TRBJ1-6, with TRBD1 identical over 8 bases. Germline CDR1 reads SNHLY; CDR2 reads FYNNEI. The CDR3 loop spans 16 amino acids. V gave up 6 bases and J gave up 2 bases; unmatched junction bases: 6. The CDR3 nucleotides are TGTGCCAGCAGGGACAGGGCCTTGCCCTATAATTCACCCCTCCACTTT. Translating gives CASRDRALPYNSPLHF.

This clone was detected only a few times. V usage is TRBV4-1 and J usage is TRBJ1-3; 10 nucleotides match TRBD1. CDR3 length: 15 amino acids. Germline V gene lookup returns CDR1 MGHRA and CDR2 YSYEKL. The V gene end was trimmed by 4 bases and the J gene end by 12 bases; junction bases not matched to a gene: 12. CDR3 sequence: CASSPPDRGPYDIYF. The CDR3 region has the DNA TGCGCCAGCAGCCCTCCTGACAGGGGGCCTTACGACATATATTTT.

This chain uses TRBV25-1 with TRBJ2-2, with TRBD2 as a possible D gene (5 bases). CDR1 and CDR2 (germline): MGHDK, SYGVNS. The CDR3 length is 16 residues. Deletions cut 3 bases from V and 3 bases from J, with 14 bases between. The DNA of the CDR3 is TGTGCCAGCAGTGATGAGCAGAGGGTGTACACCGGGGAGCTGTTTTTT. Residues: CASSDEQRVYTGELFF.

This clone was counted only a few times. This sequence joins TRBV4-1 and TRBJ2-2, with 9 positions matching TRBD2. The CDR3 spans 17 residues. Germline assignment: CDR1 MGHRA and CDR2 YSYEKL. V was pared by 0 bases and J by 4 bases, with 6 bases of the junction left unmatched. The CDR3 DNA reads TGCGCCAGCAGCCAAGACCTGACTAGCGGTCCCACCGGGGAGCTGTTTTTT. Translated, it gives CASSQDLTSGPTGELFF.

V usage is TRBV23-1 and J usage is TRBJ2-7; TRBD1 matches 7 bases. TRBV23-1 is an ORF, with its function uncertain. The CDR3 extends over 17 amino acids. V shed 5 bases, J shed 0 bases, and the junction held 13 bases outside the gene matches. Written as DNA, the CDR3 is TGCGCCAGCAGTGGCCACTCACAGGGGCCACCCTCCTACGAGCAGTACTTC. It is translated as CASSGHSQGPPSYEQYF.

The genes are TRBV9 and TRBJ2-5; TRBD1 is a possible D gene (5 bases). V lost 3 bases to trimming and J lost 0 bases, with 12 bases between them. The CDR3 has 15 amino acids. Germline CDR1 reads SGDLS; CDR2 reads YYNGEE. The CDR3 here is CASSAGAGYQETQYF. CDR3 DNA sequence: TGTGCCAGCAGCGCCGGAGCAGGGTACCAAGAGACCCAGTACTTC.

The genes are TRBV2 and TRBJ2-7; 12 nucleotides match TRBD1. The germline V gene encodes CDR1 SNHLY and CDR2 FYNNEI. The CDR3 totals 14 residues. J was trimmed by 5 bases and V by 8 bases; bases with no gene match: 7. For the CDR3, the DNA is TGTGCCAGCTACTCCGGGACAGGGGGCGACGAGCAGTACTTC. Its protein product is CASYSGTGGDEQYF. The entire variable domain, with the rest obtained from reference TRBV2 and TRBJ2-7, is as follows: EPEVTQTPSHQVTQMGQEVILRCVPISNHLYFYWYRQILGQKVEFLVSFYNNEISEKSEIFDDQFSVERPDGSNFTLKIRSTKLEDSAMYFCASYSGTGGDEQYFGPGTRLTVT.